This T cell receptor (beta chain) is from a study of shared clonotypes between healthy human individuals. V lost 5 bases, J lost 3 bases, and 7 bases stayed unmatched. The V gene's germline CDR1 is SGHNT and CDR2 YYREEE (reference sequence). This CDR3 is built from 15 residues. Sorted-subset replicate PCRs used roughly 180 ng DNA, about 30,000 T cell genomes. TCRdb's table, derived via immunoSEQ multiplex PCR, lists solely in-frame clones and lacks some. This table has 1.5 million to 1.9 million clones, 98% appearing once. The sequenced sample was naive CD4+ T cells sorted from blood. Described subset: CD45RA+ positively selected. This TCR came from a young man in good health. The chain carries TRBV5-4 and TRBJ2-1; 8 bases match TRBD1. The CDR3 loop reads CASSAGTGNYNEQFF. CDR3 nucleotides: TGTGCCAGCAGTGCCGGGACAGGAAACTACAATGAGCAGTTCTTC. Variable domain in full (rest from reference TRBV5-4 and TRBJ2-1): ETGVTQSPTHLIKTRGQQVTLRCSSQSGHNTVSWYQQALGQGPQFIFQYYREEENGRGNFPPRFSGLQFPNYSSELNVNALELDDSALYLCASSAGTGNYNEQFFGPGTRLTVL.